This TCR beta chain was observed in a study of blood T cell repertoires in COVID-19. Study as a whole: Samples taken during acute and convalescent COVID-19 were collected in the United States, Italy and Spain.

This CDR3 spans 14 amino acids. V lost 5 bases to trimming and J lost 4 bases; unmatched junction nucleotides: 8. CDR1 and CDR2 from the germline V gene are SGHVS and FQNEAQ. Original processing methods: Using reference gene primer amplification, nucleated cell counts were estimated. Sequencing used immunoSEQ multiplex PCR; TCRdb keeps in-frame clones, though not all of them. That table supplies the V and J calls and clone size; D and trimming were determined from the DNA. The data contain around 67,000 clones, around nine tenths of them seen just once; the ten biggest clones take up around 1.9%. This TCR was sampled from an elderly woman with active or convalescent COVID-19. The sample taken for sequencing was peripheral blood. V usage is TRBV7-8 and J usage is TRBJ2-7, with 7 bases that match TRBD1. The CDR3: CASSPRDSRYEQYF. The CDR3 coding sequence is TGTGCCAGCAGCCCTCGGGACAGTCGTTACGAGCAGTACTTC.